The source of this T cell receptor (beta chain) is a study of beta chain features in type 1 diabetes. V was clipped by 6 bases and J by 1 base, with 13 bases between them. The CDR3 sequence is 14 residues long. Per germline, CDR1 SNHLY and CDR2 FYNNEI. Sequenced material consisted of expressed TCRB transcripts (all of the isolated RNA was reverse transcribed). Repertoires were generated with immunoSEQ multiplex PCR, while TCRdb's copy carries only in-frame clones and drops some. The table includes roughly 400,000 clones, about 15% detected once. The chain uses TRBV2 and TRBJ2-7; D is perhaps TRBD1 (6 bases). The TCR sequence derives from a man aged 25 to 40 in good health. Sequenced sample: naive CD4+ T cells from blood. CDR3 in DNA: TGTGCCAGCAGCCTGCTGGGGGCTTCCTACGAGCAGTACTTC. Its translation is CASSLLGASYEQYF.